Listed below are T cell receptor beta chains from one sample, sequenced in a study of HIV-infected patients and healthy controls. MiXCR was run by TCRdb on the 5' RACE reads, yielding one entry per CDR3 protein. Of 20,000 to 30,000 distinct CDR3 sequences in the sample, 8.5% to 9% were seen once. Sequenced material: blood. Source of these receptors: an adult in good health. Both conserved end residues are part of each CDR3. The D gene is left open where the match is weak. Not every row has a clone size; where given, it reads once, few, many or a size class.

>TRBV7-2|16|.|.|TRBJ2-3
CASSLLVGGPTDTQYF
TGTGCCAGCAGCTTACTGGTGGGGGGACCCACAGATACGCAGTATTTT
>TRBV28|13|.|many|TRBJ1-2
CASSLNRVGGYTF
TGTGCCAGCAGTTTAAACAGGGTGGGTGGCTACACCTTC
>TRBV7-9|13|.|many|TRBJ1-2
CASSFSVLYGYTF
TGTGCCAGCAGCTTTTCGGTCCTCTATGGCTACACCTTC
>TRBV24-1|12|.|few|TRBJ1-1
CATSGLGTEAFF
TGTGCCACCAGTGGCCTGGGCACTGAAGCTTTCTTT
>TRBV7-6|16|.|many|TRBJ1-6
CASSPRGRSYNSPLHF
TGTGCCAGCAGCCCCAGGGGACGATCCTATAATTCACCCCTCCACTTT
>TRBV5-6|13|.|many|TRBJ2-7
CASSLAPTREQYF
TGTGCCAGCAGCTTGGCCCCAACCCGGGAGCAGTACTTC
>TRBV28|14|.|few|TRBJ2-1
CASSPPGELNEQFF
TGTGCCAGCAGTCCCCCCGGAGAGCTTAATGAGCAGTTCTTC
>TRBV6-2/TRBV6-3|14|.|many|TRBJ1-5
CASTYGVRHQPQHF
TGTGCCAGCACTTACGGAGTCAGGCATCAGCCCCAGCATTTT
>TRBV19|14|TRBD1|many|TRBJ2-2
CASREDRGPGELFF
TGTGCCAGTAGGGAAGACAGGGGACCCGGGGAGCTGTTTTTT
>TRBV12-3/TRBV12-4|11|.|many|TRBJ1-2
CASSRYYGYTF
TGTGCCAGCAGTCGTTACTATGGCTACACCTTC
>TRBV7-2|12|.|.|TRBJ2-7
CASSFLGTEGYF
TGTGCCAGCAGCTTTCTTGGTACGGAGGGGTACTTC
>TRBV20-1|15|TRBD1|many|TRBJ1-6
CSAPGAGGYNSPLHF
TGCAGTGCCCCGGGGGCAGGGGGATATAATTCACCCCTCCACTTT
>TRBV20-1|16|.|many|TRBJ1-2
CSASAARFFTNYGYTF
TGCAGTGCTAGTGCAGCTCGGTTTTTCACGAACTATGGCTACACCTTC
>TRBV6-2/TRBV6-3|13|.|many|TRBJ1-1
CASRVRARTEAFF
TGTGCCAGCAGAGTAAGGGCGAGGACTGAAGCTTTCTTT
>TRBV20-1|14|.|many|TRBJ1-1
CSARDEGVNTEAFF
TGCAGTGCTAGAGATGAAGGGGTTAACACTGAAGCTTTCTTT
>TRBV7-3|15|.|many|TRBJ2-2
CASSLMGRYTGELFF
TGTGCCAGCAGCTTAATGGGCAGATACACCGGGGAGCTGTTTTTT
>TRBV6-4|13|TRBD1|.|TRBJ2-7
CASSETGGAEQYF
TGTGCCAGCAGTGAGACAGGGGGCGCCGAGCAGTACTTC